The 8 T cell receptor beta chains below were found in one sample sequenced in a study. TCRdb reanalysed the RT-PCR reads using MiXCR and keeps one entry per CDR3 protein. The profile shows hundreds of thousands of distinct CDR3 sequences, approximately 15% of them singletons. The source material was memory CD4+ T cells from blood. The receptors derive from a female donor in good health, serving as a healthy control.

This clonotype was counted at least ten times. For the CDR3, the DNA is TGCAGTGCTAGAGATACCAGGGGGGGGACTGAAGCTTTCTTT. This translates into CSARDTRGGTEAFF. The chain recombines TRBV20-1 with TRBJ1-1; TRBD1 agrees at 7 bases. The CDR3 contains 14 residues. The J segment lost 5 bases and the V segment lost 0 bases, leaving 6 bases of the junction unmatched. Germline CDR1 DFQATT, CDR2 SNEGSKA (reference sequence).

This clonotype occurred a few times. The genes are TRBV3-1 and TRBJ1-1; D possibly corresponds to TRBD1 (6 bases). V lost 4 bases and J 4 bases, leaving 10 bases between the germline ends. The CDR3 length is 13 residues. Germline CDR1 and CDR2: LGHDT and YNNKEL (reference sequence). This CDR3 is CASSLNRATEAFF. The CDR3 DNA reads TGTGCCAGCAGCCTGAACAGGGCCACTGAAGCTTTCTTT.

Only a few counts were recorded for this clonotype. V usage is TRBV7-8 and J usage is TRBJ2-6, with TRBD2 as a possible D gene (7 bases). Trimming shortened V by 4 bases and J by 4 bases, and 17 bases separated the two germline ends. This CDR3 has 17 amino acids. Germline V gene lookup returns CDR1 SGHVS and CDR2 FQNEAQ. CDR3 residues: CASSSLGGATGANVLTF. CDR3 in DNA: TGTGCCAGCAGCTCCCTAGGGGGGGCGACAGGGGCCAACGTCCTGACTTTC.

About this clonotype itself: Compared with germline, one end of the junction differs, possibly owing to a read error. The chain is built from TRBV20-1 and TRBJ1-5; TRBD1 is a possible D gene (6 bases). The CDR3 is 13 residues long. The germline V gene has CDR1 DFQATT and CDR2 SNEGSKA (reference sequence). The CDR3 sequence: CTLATGTLMPQHF. As DNA, the CDR3 is TGTACCCTAGCCACAGGGACCCTTATGCCCCAGCATTTT.

This chain connects TRBV6-5 to TRBJ2-1, with a possible D match to TRBD2 (5 bases). This CDR3 has 14 amino acids. Germline CDR1 MNHEY, CDR2 SVGAGI. The V end lost 0 bases, the J end lost 7 bases, and 10 bases lay between the germline ends. The CDR3, as DNA: TGTGCCAGCAGTTACTCGTTTGGGGAGAATGAGCAGTTCTTC. Protein: CASSYSFGENEQFF.

CDR3 bases: TGTGCCAGCAGCTACCGGAGTGCTAGCGGGAACCAAGAGACCCAGTACTTC. The encoded protein is CASSYRSASGNQETQYF. The rearrangement uses TRBV7-2 and TRBJ2-5, with 9 bases fitting TRBD2. The CDR3 contains 17 residues. Trimming removed 4 bases from V and 0 bases from J; junction bases left unmatched: 9. CDR1 SGHTA and CDR2 FQGNSA come from the germline V gene.

This rearrangement joins TRBV12-3 or TRBV12-4 to TRBJ1-2, with 7 nucleotides matching TRBD1. This CDR3 is built from 21 residues. V dropped 7 bases and J dropped 2; count of bases not matched to a gene: 28. CDR3 sequence (DNA): TGTGCCAGCAAATTCGGCCTCCCGGCCTTCGACAGGGCGAGGGAAAACTATGGCTACACCTTC. It yields the protein CASKFGLPAFDRARENYGYTF.

The chain couples TRBV7-6 to TRBJ1-2; D perhaps matches TRBD1 (5 bases). Between the trimmed V and J ends, which lost 0 bases and 7 bases, there was a span of 12 bases. The germline V gene encodes CDR1 SGHVS and CDR2 FNYEAQ. The CDR3 loop spans 14 amino acids. CDR3 loop: CASSLARQGGGYTF. DNA of the CDR3: TGTGCCAGCAGCTTAGCGCGGCAGGGAGGTGGCTACACCTTC.